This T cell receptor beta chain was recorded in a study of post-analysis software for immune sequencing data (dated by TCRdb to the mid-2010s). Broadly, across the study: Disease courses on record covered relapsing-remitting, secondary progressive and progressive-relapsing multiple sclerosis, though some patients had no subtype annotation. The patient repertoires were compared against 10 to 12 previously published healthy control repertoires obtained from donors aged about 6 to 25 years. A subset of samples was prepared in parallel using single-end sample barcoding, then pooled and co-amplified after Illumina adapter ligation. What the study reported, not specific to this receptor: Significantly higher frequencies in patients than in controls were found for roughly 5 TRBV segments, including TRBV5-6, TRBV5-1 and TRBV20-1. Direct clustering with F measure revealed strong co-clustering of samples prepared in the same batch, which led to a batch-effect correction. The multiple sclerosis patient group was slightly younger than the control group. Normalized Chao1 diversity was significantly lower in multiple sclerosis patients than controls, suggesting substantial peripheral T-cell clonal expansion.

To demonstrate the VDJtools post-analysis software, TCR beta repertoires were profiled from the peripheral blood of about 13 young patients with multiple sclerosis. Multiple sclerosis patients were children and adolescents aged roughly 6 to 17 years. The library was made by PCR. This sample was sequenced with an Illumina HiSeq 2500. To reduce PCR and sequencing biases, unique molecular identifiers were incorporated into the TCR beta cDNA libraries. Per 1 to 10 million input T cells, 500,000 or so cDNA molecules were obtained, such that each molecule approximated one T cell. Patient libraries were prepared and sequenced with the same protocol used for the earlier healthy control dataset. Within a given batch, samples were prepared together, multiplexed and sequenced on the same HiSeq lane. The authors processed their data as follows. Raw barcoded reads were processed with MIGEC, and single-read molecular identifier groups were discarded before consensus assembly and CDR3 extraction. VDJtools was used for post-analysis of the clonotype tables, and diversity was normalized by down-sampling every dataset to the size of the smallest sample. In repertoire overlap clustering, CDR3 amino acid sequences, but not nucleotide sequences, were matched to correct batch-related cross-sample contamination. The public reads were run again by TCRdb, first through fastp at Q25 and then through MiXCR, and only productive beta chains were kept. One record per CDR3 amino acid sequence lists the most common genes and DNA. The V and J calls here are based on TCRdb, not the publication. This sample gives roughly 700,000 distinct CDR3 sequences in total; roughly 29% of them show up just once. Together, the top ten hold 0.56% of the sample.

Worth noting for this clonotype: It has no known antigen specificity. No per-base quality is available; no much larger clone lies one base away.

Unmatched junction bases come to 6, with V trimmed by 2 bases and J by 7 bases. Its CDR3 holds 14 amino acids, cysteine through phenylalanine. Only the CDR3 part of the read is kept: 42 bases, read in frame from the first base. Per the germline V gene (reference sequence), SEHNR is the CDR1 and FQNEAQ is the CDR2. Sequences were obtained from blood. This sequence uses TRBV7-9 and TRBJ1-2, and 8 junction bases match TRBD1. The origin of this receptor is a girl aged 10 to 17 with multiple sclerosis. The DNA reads TGTGCCAGCAGCTTACCCCGACAGGGGCCTGGCTACACCTTC. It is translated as CASSLPRQGPGYTF.